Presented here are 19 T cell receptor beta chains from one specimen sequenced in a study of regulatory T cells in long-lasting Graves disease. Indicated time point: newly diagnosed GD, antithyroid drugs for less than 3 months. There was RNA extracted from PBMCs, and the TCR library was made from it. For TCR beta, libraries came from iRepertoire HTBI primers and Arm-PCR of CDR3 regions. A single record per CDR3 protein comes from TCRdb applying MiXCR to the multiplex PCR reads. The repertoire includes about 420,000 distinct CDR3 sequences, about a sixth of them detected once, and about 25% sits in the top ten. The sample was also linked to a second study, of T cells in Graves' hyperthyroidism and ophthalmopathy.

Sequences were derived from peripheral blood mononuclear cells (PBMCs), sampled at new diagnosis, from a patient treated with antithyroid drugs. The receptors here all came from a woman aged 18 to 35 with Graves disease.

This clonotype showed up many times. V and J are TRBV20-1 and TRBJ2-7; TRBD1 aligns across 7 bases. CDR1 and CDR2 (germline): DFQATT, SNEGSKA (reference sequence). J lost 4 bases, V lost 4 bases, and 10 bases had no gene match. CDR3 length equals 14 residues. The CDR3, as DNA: TGCAGTGCTAAAAAGACAGGGACCAGTTACGAGCAGTACTTC. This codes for CSAKKTGTSYEQYF.

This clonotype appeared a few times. The CDR3 reads CATSDPAGGYTF. Here the CDR3 DNA reads TGTGCCACCAGTGACCCAGCGGGTGGCTACACCTTC. The V call is TRBV24-1, the J call TRBJ1-2; D remains ambiguous. This CDR3 region has 12 residues. In germline, CDR1 is KGHDR, CDR2 SFDVKD. The V gene lost 4 bases and the J gene lost 7 bases, with 9 bases spanning the gap.

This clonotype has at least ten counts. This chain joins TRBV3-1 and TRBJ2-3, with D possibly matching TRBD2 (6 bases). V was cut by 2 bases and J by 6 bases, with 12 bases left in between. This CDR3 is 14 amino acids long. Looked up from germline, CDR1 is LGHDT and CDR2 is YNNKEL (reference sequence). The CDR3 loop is CASSQRGSGDTQYF. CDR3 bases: TGTGCCAGCAGCCAAAGGGGAAGCGGGGATACGCAGTATTTT.

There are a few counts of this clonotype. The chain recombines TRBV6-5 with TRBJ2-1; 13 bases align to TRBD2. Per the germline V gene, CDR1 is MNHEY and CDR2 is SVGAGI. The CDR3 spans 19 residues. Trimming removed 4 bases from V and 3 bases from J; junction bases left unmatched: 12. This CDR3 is CASSSIGLAGERHYNEQFF. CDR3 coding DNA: TGTGCCAGCAGTTCAATTGGACTAGCGGGAGAACGCCACTACAATGAGCAGTTCTTC.

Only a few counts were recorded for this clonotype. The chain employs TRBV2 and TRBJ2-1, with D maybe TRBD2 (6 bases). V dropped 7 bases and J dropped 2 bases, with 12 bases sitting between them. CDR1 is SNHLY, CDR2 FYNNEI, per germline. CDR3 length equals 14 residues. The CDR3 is CASKTGDAYNEQFF. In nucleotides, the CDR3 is TGTGCCAGCAAAACGGGAGACGCCTACAATGAGCAGTTCTTC. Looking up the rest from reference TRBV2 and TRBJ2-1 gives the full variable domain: EPEVTQTPSHQVTQMGQEVILRCVPISNHLYFYWYRQILGQKVEFLVSFYNNEISEKSEIFDDQFSVERPDGSNFTLKIRSTKLEDSAMYFCASKTGDAYNEQFFGPGTRLTVL.

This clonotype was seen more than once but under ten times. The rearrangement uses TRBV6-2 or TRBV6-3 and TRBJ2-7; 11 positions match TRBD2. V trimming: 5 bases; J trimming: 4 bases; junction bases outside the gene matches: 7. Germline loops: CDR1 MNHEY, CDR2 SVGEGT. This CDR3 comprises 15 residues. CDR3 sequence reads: CASSIAGGPGYEQYF. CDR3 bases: TGTGCCAGCAGTATAGCGGGAGGGCCCGGATACGAGCAGTACTTC.

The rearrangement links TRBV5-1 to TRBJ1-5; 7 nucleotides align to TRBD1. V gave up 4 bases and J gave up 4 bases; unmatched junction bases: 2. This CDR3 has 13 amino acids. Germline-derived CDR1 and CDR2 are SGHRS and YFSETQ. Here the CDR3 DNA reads TGCGCCAGCAGCATGGGACAGAATCAGCCCCAGCATTTT. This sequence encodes CASSMGQNQPQHF.

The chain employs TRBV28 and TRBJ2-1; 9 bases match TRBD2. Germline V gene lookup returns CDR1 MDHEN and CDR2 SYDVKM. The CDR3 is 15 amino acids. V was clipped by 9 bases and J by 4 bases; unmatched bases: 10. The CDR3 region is CASKGPSGNYNEQFF. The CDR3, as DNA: TGTGCCAGTAAAGGACCTAGCGGGAATTACAATGAGCAGTTCTTC. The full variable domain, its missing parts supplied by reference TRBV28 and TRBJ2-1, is DVKVTQSSRYLVKRTGEKVFLECVQDMDHENMFWYRQDPGLGLRLIYFSYDVKMKEKGDIPEGYSVSREKKERFSLILESASTNQTSMYLCASKGPSGNYNEQFFGPGTRLTVL.

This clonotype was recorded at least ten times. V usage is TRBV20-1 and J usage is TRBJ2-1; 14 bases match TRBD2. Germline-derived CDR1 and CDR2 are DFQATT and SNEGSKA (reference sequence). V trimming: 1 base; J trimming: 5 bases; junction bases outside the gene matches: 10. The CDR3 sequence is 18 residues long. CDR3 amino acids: CSARVILGLAGENNEQFF. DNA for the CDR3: TGCAGTGCTAGAGTGATCTTGGGACTAGCGGGGGAAAACAATGAGCAGTTCTTC.

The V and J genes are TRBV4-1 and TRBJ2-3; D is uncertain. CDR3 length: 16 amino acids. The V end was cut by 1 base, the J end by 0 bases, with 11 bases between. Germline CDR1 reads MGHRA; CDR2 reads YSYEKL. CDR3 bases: TGCGCCAGCAGCCAAGGGATAGGCGTTAGCACAGATACGCAGTATTTT. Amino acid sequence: CASSQGIGVSTDTQYF.

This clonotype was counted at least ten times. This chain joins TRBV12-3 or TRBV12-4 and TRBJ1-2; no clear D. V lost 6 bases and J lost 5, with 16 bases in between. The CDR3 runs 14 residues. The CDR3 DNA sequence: TGTGCCAGCAGCCATGATGACAAGGGTTATGGCTACACCTTC. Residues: CASSHDDKGYGYTF.

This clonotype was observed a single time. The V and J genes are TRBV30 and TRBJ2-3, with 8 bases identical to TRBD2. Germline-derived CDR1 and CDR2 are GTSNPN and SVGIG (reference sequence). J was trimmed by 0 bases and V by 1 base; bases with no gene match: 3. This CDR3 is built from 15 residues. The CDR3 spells CAWSGSSGSTDTQYF. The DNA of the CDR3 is TGTGCCTGGAGTGGGTCTAGCGGGAGCACAGATACGCAGTATTTT.

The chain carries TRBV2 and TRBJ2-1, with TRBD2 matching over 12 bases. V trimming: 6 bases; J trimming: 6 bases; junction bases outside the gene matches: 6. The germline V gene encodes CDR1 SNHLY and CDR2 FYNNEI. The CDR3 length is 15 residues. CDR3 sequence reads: CASRGGLAGFNEQFF. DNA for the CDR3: TGTGCCAGCAGGGGGGGACTAGCGGGCTTCAATGAGCAGTTCTTC.

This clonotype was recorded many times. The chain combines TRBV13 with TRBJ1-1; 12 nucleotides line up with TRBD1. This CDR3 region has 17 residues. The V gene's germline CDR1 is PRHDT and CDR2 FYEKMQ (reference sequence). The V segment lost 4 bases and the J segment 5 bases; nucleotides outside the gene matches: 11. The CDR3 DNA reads TGTGCCAGCAGCTCGAAGCCGGGACAGGGGGCAGAGACTGAAGCTTTCTTT. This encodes CASSSKPGQGAETEAFF.

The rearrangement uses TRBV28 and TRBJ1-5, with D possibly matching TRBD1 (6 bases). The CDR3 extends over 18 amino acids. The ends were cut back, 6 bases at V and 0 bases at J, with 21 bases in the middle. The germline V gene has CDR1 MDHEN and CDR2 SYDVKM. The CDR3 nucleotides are TGTGCCAGCAGACACCGGAGGGGGGGACCTCATAGCAATCAGCCCCAGCATTTT. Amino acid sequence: CASRHRRGGPHSNQPQHF.

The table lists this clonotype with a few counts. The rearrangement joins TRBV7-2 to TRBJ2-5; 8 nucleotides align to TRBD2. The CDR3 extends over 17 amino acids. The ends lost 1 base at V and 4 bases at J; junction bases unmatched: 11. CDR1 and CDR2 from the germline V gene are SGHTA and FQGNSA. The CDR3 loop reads CASSLDLIGTRGETQYF. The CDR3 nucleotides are TGTGCCAGCAGCTTAGATTTGATTGGGACTAGAGGAGAGACCCAGTACTTC.

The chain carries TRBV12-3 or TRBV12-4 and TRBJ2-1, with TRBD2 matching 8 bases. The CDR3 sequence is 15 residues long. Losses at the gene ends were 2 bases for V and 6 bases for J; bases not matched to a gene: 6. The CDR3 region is CASSLYSGTFNEQFF. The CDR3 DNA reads TGTGCCAGCAGTTTATATAGCGGGACATTCAATGAGCAGTTCTTC.

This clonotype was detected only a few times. CDR3 nucleotide sequence: TGTGCCACCAGCAGAGAGGGACAGGGAGTAATGAGGGAGCAGTACTTC. Residues: CATSREGQGVMREQYF. The rearrangement links TRBV15 to TRBJ2-7; TRBD1 matches at 9 bases. V trimming: 0 bases; J trimming: 7 bases; junction bases outside the gene matches: 10. CDR3 length: 16 residues. Germline CDR1 and CDR2: LNHNV and YYDKDF (reference sequence).

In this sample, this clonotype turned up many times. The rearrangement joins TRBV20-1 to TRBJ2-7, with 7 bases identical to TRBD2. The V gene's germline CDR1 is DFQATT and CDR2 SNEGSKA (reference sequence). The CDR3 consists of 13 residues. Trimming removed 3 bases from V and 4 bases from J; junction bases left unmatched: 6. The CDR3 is CSASLGGPYEQYF. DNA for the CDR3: TGCAGTGCTAGTTTGGGAGGGCCGTACGAGCAGTACTTC.